A selection of T cell receptor beta chains follows, all from one sample in a study of blood T cell repertoires in COVID-19. Produced via immunoSEQ multiplex PCR; TCRdb's table is partial and in-frame only. This sample yields 95,000 to 150,000 clones, of which about three quarters are seen a single time; more than 0.75% belongs to the top ten. Material: peripheral blood. These receptors came from a human donor with acute or convalescent COVID-19. The donor label of this sample is uncertain. CDR3s include the opening cysteine and the closing phenylalanine or tryptophan. A D gene is named only where the DNA matches it firmly. A clone size is listed for some rows: how often the clone was seen (once, few, many), or a class if it is expanded.

j_gene,abundance,v_gene,d_gene,CDR3aa,CDR3nt
TRBJ1-4,-,TRBV15,-,CATSREGLSNEKLFF,TGTGCCACCAGCAGAGAGGGACTGAGTAATGAAAAACTGTTTTTT
TRBJ1-1,-,TRBV18,TRBD1,CASSPQGARGTEAFF,TGTGCCAGCTCACCTCAGGGGGCGCGGGGCACTGAAGCTTTCTTT
TRBJ1-1,-,TRBV28,-,CASSLGGARTEAFF,TGTGCCAGCAGTTTGGGAGGGGCTCGAACTGAAGCTTTCTTT
TRBJ1-2,-,TRBV20-1,TRBD1,CSASPRGLSYTF,TGCAGTGCTAGTCCCAGGGGGCTTAGCTACACCTTC
TRBJ1-2,many,TRBV18,TRBD1,CASSPGQGAFYGYTF,TGTGCCAGCTCACCCGGACAGGGGGCCTTCTATGGCTACACCTTC
TRBJ2-3,-,TRBV28,-,CASRLRQVPSTDTQYF,TGTGCCAGCAGGCTGCGACAGGTACCAAGCACAGATACGCAGTATTTT
TRBJ2-7,-,TRBV5-1,-,CASRQGYEQYF,TGCGCCAGCAGACAGGGTTACGAGCAGTACTTC
TRBJ1-2,-,TRBV20-1,TRBD1,CSASSTGSGAGYGYTF,TGCAGTGCTAGTTCGACAGGGAGTGGGGCGGGGTATGGCTACACCTTC
TRBJ1-1,-,TRBV7-8,TRBD1,CASSLRGQGRGTEAFF,TGTGCCAGCAGCTTAAGGGGACAGGGAAGGGGCACTGAAGCTTTCTTT
TRBJ2-7,once,TRBV19,TRBD1,CASSPLSGTGGASF,TGTGCCAGTAGTCCCCTTTCCGGGACAGGGGGCGCGAGCTTC
TRBJ2-3,-,TRBV29-1,TRBD2,CSAGGTSGGAPTDTQYF,TGCAGCGCTGGAGGGACTAGCGGGGGGGCTCCCACAGATACGCAGTATTTT
TRBJ2-3,-,TRBV28,TRBD1,CASSLRGLSTDTQYF,TGTGCCAGCAGTTTAAGGGGGCTTAGCACAGATACGCAGTATTTT
TRBJ2-5,few,TRBV29-1,-,CSVELARETQYF,TGCAGCGTTGAACTAGCCAGAGAGACCCAGTACTTC
TRBJ1-6,-,TRBV18,TRBD1,CASSPGTGGSPLHF,TGTGCCAGCTCACCGGGGACAGGGGGATCACCCCTCCACTTT
TRBJ2-1,once,TRBV5-1,TRBD2,CASSQGLAGTQFKQFF,TGCGCCAGCAGCCAGGGACTAGCGGGTACACAATTCAAGCAGTTCTTC
TRBJ1-5,-,TRBV30,-,CAWSVGGNSNQPQHF,TGTGCCTGGAGTGTCGGCGGAAATAGCAATCAGCCCCAGCATTTT
TRBJ2-7,-,TRBV6-5,TRBD1,CASTQGIHEQYF,TGTGCCAGCACACAGGGGATCCACGAGCAGTACTTC
TRBJ1-5,once,TRBV10-3,-,CAISAGYSNQPQHF,TGTGCCATCTCAGCAGGATATAGCAATCAGCCCCAGCATTTT
TRBJ2-1,-,TRBV6-4,-,CASSDPPYNEQFF,TGTGCCAGCAGTGACCCTCCCTACAATGAGCAGTTCTTC
TRBJ1-2,-,TRBV3-1/TRBV3-2,-,CASSQDRSGGANYGYTF,TGTGCCAGCAGCCAAGACCGGTCGGGAGGGGCAAACTATGGCTACACCTTC
TRBJ1-2,-,TRBV2,TRBD1,CASSESGTEYGYTF,TGTGCCAGCAGTGAATCGGGGACAGAATATGGCTACACCTTC
TRBJ2-7,few,TRBV9,-,CASSVAPTYEQYF,TGTGCCAGCAGCGTAGCCCCTACCTACGAGCAGTACTTC
TRBJ1-6,-,TRBV2,TRBD1,CASSSGQGGSPLHF,TGTGCCAGCAGCAGCGGACAGGGGGGTTCACCCCTCCACTTT
TRBJ1-2,-,TRBV30,TRBD1,CAWNTGTGYGYTF,TGTGCCTGGAACACCGGGACAGGGTATGGCTACACCTTC
TRBJ2-2,many,TRBV30,-,CAWRPTGNTGELFF,TGTGCCTGGAGGCCGACAGGGAACACCGGGGAGCTGTTTTTT
TRBJ2-1,-,TRBV7-8,-,CASSPVYNEQFF,TGTGCCAGCAGCCCAGTATACAATGAGCAGTTCTTC
TRBJ2-5,once,TRBV18,TRBD2,CASSPAGGKKTQYF,TGTGCCAGCTCACCGGCGGGGGGGAAGAAGACCCAGTACTTC
TRBJ2-7,-,TRBV10-3,-,CATEVNAEQYF,TGTGCCACCGAGGTAAATGCAGAGCAGTACTTC
TRBJ2-1,once,TRBV3-1/TRBV3-2,TRBD2,CASSQPSGGAINEQFF,TGTGCCAGCAGCCAACCTAGCGGGGGGGCAATCAATGAGCAGTTCTTC
TRBJ2-6,-,TRBV4-1,-,CASSPEGIRANVLTF,TGCGCCAGCAGCCCGGAGGGCATAAGGGCCAACGTCCTGACTTTC
TRBJ1-2,-,TRBV6-5,-,CASTEGSGGYTF,TGTGCCAGCACGGAGGGGTCGGGTGGCTACACCTTC
TRBJ2-2,-,TRBV9,-,CASTPQGQGNTGELFF,TGTGCCAGCACCCCCCAGGGGCAGGGAAACACCGGGGAGCTGTTTTTT
TRBJ1-5,-,TRBV15,-,CATRRVNQPQHF,TGTGCCACCAGGAGGGTTAATCAGCCCCAGCATTTT
TRBJ1-3,-,TRBV5-6,-,CASSPTPSGNTIYF,TGTGCCAGCAGCCCAACACCGTCCGGAAACACCATATATTTT
TRBJ2-7,few,TRBV10-2,TRBD1,CASRAQGHEQYF,TGCGCCAGCAGGGCACAGGGGCACGAGCAGTACTTC
TRBJ2-1,-,TRBV24-1,TRBD2,CATSDPRTSGGANEQFF,TGTGCCACCAGTGATCCACGGACTAGCGGGGGGGCCAATGAGCAGTTCTTC
TRBJ1-5,many,TRBV19,-,CASSDYNQPQHF,TGTGCCAGTAGTGACTACAATCAGCCCCAGCATTTT
TRBJ2-1,-,TRBV2,-,CASSPRVRSYNEQFF,TGTGCCAGCAGCCCTCGGGTCCGTTCCTACAATGAGCAGTTCTTC
TRBJ1-4,-,TRBV15,-,CATSRDVGGNEKLFF,TGTGCCACCAGCAGAGATGTGGGGGGTAATGAAAAACTGTTTTTT
TRBJ1-1,-,TRBV5-1,TRBD1,CASSLGLRGRDTEAFF,TGCGCCAGCAGCTTGGGCCTAAGGGGGCGGGATACTGAAGCTTTCTTT
TRBJ1-4,-,TRBV7-8,-,CASSRDSNEKLFF,TGTGCCAGCAGCCGAGACAGTAATGAAAAACTGTTTTTT
TRBJ2-6,-,TRBV3-1/TRBV3-2,-,CASSQNWPGSGANVLTF,TGTGCCAGCAGCCAAAATTGGCCAGGTTCTGGGGCCAACGTCCTGACTTTC
TRBJ2-3,-,TRBV6-4,-,CASSVMAADTQYF,TGTGCCAGCAGTGTTATGGCCGCAGATACGCAGTATTTT
TRBJ1-3,once,TRBV10-3,TRBD1,CAIRGDSSGNTIYF,TGTGCCATCAGAGGGGACAGCTCTGGAAACACCATATATTTT
TRBJ1-3,-,TRBV3-1/TRBV3-2,-,CASSQVSAGGNTIYF,TGTGCCAGCAGCCAAGTTAGTGCGGGGGGAAACACCATATATTTT
TRBJ1-1,-,TRBV6-2/TRBV6-3,TRBD1,CASSRQTGGNMNTEAFF,TGTGCCAGCAGTAGACAGACAGGGGGAAACATGAACACTGAAGCTTTCTTT
TRBJ2-1,-,TRBV6-4,TRBD2,CASSDKSGGINEQFF,TGTGCCAGCAGTGACAAATCGGGGGGAATCAATGAGCAGTTCTTC
TRBJ2-7,-,TRBV6-5,TRBD1,CASSRQGITYEQYF,TGTGCCAGCAGCAGACAGGGGATTACCTACGAGCAGTACTTC
TRBJ2-3,-,TRBV6-5,-,CASSSQLDTQYF,TGTGCCAGCAGTTCCCAGTTAGATACGCAGTATTTT